This T cell receptor beta chain stems from a study of blood T cell repertoires in COVID-19. Turning to the study itself: Some COVID-19 samples were acute and others convalescent; all came from the United States, Italy and Spain.

Germline CDR1 reads SSHAT; CDR2 reads FNYEAQ (reference sequence). The CDR3 covers 14 residues. Of note for this clone: One end of the junction fails to match germline, which may point to a read error.

Some clones are missing from TCRdb's copy, which holds only in-frame ones; the method was immunoSEQ multiplex PCR. The sample lists about 48,000 clones, over 70% occurring once. The sequence came from a human donor in a cohort sampled during active COVID-19. Source material: peripheral blood. The chain carries TRBV7-7 and TRBJ2-1; 7 bases agree with TRBD1. CDR3 sequence reads: CASSPGTVFGEQFF. In DNA, the CDR3 is TGTGCTAGCAGCCCGGGGACAGTCTTTGGTGAGCAGTTCTTC.